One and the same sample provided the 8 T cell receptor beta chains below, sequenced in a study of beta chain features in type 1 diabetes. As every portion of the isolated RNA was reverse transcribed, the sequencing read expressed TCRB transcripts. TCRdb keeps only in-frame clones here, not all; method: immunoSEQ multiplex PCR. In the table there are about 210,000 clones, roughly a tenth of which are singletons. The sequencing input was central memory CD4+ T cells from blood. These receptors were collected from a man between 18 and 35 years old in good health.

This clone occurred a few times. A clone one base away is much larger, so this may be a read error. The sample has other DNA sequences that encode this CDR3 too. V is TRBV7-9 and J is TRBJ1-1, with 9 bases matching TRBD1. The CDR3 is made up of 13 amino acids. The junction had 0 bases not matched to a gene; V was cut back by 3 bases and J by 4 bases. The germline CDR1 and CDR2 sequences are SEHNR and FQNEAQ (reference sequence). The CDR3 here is CASSLTGGTEAFF. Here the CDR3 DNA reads TGTGCCAGCAGCTTGACAGGGGGCACTGAAGCTTTCTTT.

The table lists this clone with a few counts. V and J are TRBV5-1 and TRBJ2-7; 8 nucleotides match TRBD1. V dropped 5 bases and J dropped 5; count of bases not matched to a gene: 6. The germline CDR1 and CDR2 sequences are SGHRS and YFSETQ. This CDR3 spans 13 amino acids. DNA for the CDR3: TGCGCCAGCAGTGGACAGGGTATGGACGAGCAGTACTTC. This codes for CASSGQGMDEQYF.

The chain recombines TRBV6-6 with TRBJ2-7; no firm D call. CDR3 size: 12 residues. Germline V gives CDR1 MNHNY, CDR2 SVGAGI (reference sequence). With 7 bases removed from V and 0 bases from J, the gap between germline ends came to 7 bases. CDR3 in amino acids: CASKTVSYEQYF. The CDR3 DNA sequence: TGTGCCAGCAAAACCGTCTCCTACGAGCAGTACTTC.

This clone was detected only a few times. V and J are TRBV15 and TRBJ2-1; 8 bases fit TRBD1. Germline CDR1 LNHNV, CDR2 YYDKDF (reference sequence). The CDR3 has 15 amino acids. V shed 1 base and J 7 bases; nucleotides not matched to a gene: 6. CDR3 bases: TGTGCCACCAGCAGAGCAAGACAGGGGCGGAATGAGCAGTTCTTC. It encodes CATSRARQGRNEQFF. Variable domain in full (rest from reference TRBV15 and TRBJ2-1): DAMVIQNPRYQVTQFGKPVTLSCSQTLNHNVMYWYQQKSSQAPKLLFHYYDKDFNNEADTPDNFQSRRPNTSFCFLDIRSPGLGDTAMYLCATSRARQGRNEQFFGPGTRLTVL.

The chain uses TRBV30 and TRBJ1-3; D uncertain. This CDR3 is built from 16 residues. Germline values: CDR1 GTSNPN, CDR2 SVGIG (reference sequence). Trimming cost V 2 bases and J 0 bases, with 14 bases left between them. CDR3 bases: TGTGCCTGGAGTTTCCCCTTGACAAGCTCTGGAAACACCATATATTTT. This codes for CAWSFPLTSSGNTIYF.

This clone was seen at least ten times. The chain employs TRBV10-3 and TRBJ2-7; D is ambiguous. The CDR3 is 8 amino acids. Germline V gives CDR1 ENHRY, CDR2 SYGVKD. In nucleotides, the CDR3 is TGTGCCATCAGGCGAAGGCCGGTC. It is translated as CAIRRRPV.

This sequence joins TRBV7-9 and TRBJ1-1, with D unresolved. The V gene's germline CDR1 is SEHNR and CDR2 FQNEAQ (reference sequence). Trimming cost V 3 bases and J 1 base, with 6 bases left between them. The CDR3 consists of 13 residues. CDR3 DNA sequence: TGTGCCAGCAGCTTCGGTAGGAACACTGAAGCTTTCTTT. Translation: CASSFGRNTEAFF.

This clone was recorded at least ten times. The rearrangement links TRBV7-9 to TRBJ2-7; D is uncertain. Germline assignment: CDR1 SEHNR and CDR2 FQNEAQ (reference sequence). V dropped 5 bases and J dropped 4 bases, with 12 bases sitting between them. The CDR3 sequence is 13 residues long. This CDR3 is CASSLLTGYEQYF. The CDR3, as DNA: TGTGCCAGCAGCCTTCTCACCGGGTACGAGCAGTACTTC.